These 20 T cell receptor beta chains were all obtained from the same sample, sequenced in a study of T cell clonotyping in hematopoietic cell transplantation. Time point specified: recipient sample about 28 days before transplant, after cytoreduction. TCRdb keeps only in-frame clones here, not all; method: immunoSEQ multiplex PCR. The sample lists tens of thousands of clones, 95% to 97% occurring once. The sample was peripheral blood mononuclear cells, taken before stem cell transplant. These receptors were collected from a woman between 50 and 59 years old with acute myeloid leukemia. Some clones in this sample may be carry-over from other donors' samples.

V is TRBV5-1 and J is TRBJ1-3; D is uncertain. This CDR3 has 15 residues. Germline-derived CDR1 and CDR2 are SGHRS and YFSETQ. The ends were cut back, 0 bases at V and 0 bases at J, with 7 bases in the middle. The CDR3 reads CASSLDPSSGNTIYF. The DNA of the CDR3 is TGCGCCAGCAGCTTGGACCCTAGCTCTGGAAACACCATATATTTT.

The chain couples TRBV18 to TRBJ1-3; D call uncertain. CDR3 size: 12 residues. V lost 5 bases, J lost 5 bases, and 7 bases lay in between. Germline V gene sequence: CDR1 KGHSH, CDR2 LQKENI. CDR3 nucleotides: TGTGCCAGCTCAGACACTAGAAACACCATATATTTT. It translates to CASSDTRNTIYF.

The V gene is TRBV6-5, the J gene TRBJ2-2; no clear D. Germline CDR1 reads MNHEY; CDR2 reads SVGAGI. The CDR3 runs 13 residues. V was trimmed by 0 bases and J by 2 bases, leaving 1 base between them. Here the CDR3 reads CASSYSNTGELFF. CDR3 in DNA: TGTGCCAGCAGTTACTCCAACACCGGGGAGCTGTTTTTT.

This sequence joins TRBV2 and TRBJ2-7; maybe TRBD2 (5 bases). Germline V gene sequence: CDR1 SNHLY, CDR2 FYNNEI. Trimming cost V 5 bases and J 11 bases, with 16 bases left between them. The CDR3 has 12 amino acids. CDR3 sequence: CASSPDHTGKYF. In DNA, the CDR3 is TGTGCCAGCAGTCCGGATCACACCGGGAAGTACTTC.

V is TRBV30 and J is TRBJ2-7; the D gene is possibly TRBD1 (6 bases). The CDR3 loop spans 14 amino acids. The V and J ends lost 3 bases and 4 bases respectively, with 16 bases between them. CDR1 and CDR2 (germline): GTSNPN, SVGIG (reference sequence). CDR3 sequence (DNA): TGTGCCTGGAGCGTTACGGGACACAGATACGAGCAGTACTTC. Its protein is CAWSVTGHRYEQYF.

The chain links TRBV11-3 to TRBJ1-3, with D uncertain. V was trimmed by 4 bases and J by 4 bases, leaving 11 bases between them. Germline CDR1 is SGHNT and CDR2 is YENEEA. The CDR3 length is 14 residues. CDR3 protein: CASSSAGWGNTIYF. The CDR3 nucleotides read TGTGCCAGCAGCTCCGCGGGGTGGGGAAACACCATATATTTT.

The rearrangement joins TRBV4-2 to TRBJ2-7, with D uncertain. V was shortened by 0 bases and J by 1 base, with 7 bases between the two germline ends. The CDR3 has 14 residues. From germline, CDR1 is LGHNA and CDR2 YNFKEQ. CDR3 sequence reads: CASSQEGYSYEQYF. Here the CDR3 DNA reads TGTGCCAGCAGCCAAGAAGGCTATTCCTACGAGCAGTACTTC.

The rearrangement uses TRBV6-5 and TRBJ2-1, with TRBD2 matching 10 bases. This CDR3 is 15 amino acids long. V trimming: 5 bases; J trimming: 5 bases; junction bases outside the gene matches: 6. The germline V gene encodes CDR1 MNHEY and CDR2 SVGAGI. The CDR3 is CASSTLAGEDNEQFF. The CDR3 bases are TGTGCCAGCAGTACCCTAGCGGGGGAGGACAATGAGCAGTTCTTC.

V and J are TRBV25-1 and TRBJ1-1; D might be TRBD1 (6 bases). Germline lookup yields CDR1 MGHDK and CDR2 SYGVNS. The ends were cut back, 5 bases at V and 5 bases at J, with 15 bases in the middle. This CDR3 spans 14 amino acids. The CDR3 here is CASSSQGRATEAFF. Written as DNA, the CDR3 is TGTGCCAGCAGTTCTCAGGGGCGCGCTACTGAAGCTTTCTTT.

The gene calls are TRBV6-1 and TRBJ1-1; D not certain. CDR1 is MNHNS, CDR2 SASEGT, per germline. V gave up 4 bases and J gave up 0 bases, with 12 bases separating them. This CDR3 has 15 amino acids. Here the CDR3 reads CASSAVAYMNTEAFF. In DNA form, the CDR3 reads TGTGCCAGCAGTGCCGTCGCGTACATGAACACTGAAGCTTTCTTT.

J is TRBJ1-3 and V is TRBV5-1; 7 positions match TRBD1. The trim removed 2 bases at V and 6 bases at J, leaving 2 bases unmatched. Per germline, CDR1 SGHRS and CDR2 YFSETQ. This CDR3 region has 13 residues. This chain's CDR3 is CASSFTGENTIYF. For the CDR3, the DNA is TGCGCCAGCAGCTTTACAGGGGAAAACACCATATATTTT.

The chain uses TRBV5-1 and TRBJ2-3; 7 bases line up with TRBD1. The ends lost 4 bases at V and 3 bases at J; junction bases unmatched: 14. CDR1 is SGHRS and CDR2 is YFSETQ in the germline V gene. This CDR3 comprises 17 residues. CDR3 sequence reads: CASSPKVGGEWTDTQYF. The CDR3 DNA follows: TGCGCCAGCAGCCCGAAGGTAGGGGGCGAATGGACAGATACGCAGTATTTT.

The rearrangement links TRBV19 to TRBJ1-2; 9 bases are a match to TRBD1. This CDR3 has 14 residues. Trimming at V came to 6 bases and at J to 4 bases, leaving 6 bases not matched to a gene. Germline V CDR1 and CDR2: LNHDA, SQIVND (reference sequence). The CDR3 loop reads CASRRTGDGYGYTF. CDR3 coding DNA: TGTGCCAGTAGACGGACAGGGGATGGCTATGGCTACACCTTC.

The V gene is TRBV19, the J gene TRBJ1-5; D uncertain. Germline V gene sequence: CDR1 LNHDA, CDR2 SQIVND (reference sequence). This CDR3 comprises 15 residues. The V and J ends lost 3 bases and 1 base respectively, with 10 bases between them. CDR3 DNA sequence: TGTGCCAGTAGTATTCGCTTTCAGAGCAATCAGCCCCAGCATTTT. It is translated as CASSIRFQSNQPQHF. Combining the CDR3 with reference TRBV19 and TRBJ1-5 gives the whole variable domain DGGITQSPKYLFRKEGQNVTLSCEQNLNHDAMYWYRQDPGQGLRLIYYSQIVNDFQKGDIAEGYSVSREKKESFPLTVTSAQKNPTAFYLCASSIRFQSNQPQHFGDGTRLSIL.

V gene TRBV30 combines with J gene TRBJ2-1, with 7 bases that match TRBD2. Losses at the gene ends were 4 bases for V and 5 bases for J; bases not matched to a gene: 8. This CDR3 contains 14 residues. Germline V gene lookup returns CDR1 GTSNPN and CDR2 SVGIG (reference sequence). The DNA of the CDR3 is TGTGCCTGGAAGAGGGACTACGAGAACAATGAGCAGTTCTTC. It encodes CAWKRDYENNEQFF.

The rearrangement links TRBV15 to TRBJ2-1, with 7 bases fitting TRBD1. CDR1 is LNHNV, CDR2 YYDKDF, per germline (reference sequence). The junction had 17 bases not matched to a gene; V was cut back by 0 bases and J by 3 bases. CDR3 length: 20 amino acids. This CDR3 reads CATSREKLTLRDSYYNEQFF. In DNA, the CDR3 is TGTGCCACCAGCAGAGAAAAGCTTACTCTCCGGGACAGTTACTACAATGAGCAGTTCTTC. Variable domain in full (rest from reference TRBV15 and TRBJ2-1): DAMVIQNPRYQVTQFGKPVTLSCSQTLNHNVMYWYQQKSSQAPKLLFHYYDKDFNNEADTPDNFQSRRPNTSFCFLDIRSPGLGDTAMYLCATSREKLTLRDSYYNEQFFGPGTRLTVL.

V is TRBV20-1 and J is TRBJ1-4; D gene unclear. The V end lost 2 bases, the J end lost 12 bases, and 10 bases lay between the germline ends. Germline V lookup: CDR1 DFQATT, CDR2 SNEGSKA (reference sequence). The CDR3 spans 11 residues. Here the CDR3 reads CSARRWSELFF. The DNA for the CDR3 is TGCAGTGCTAGACGGTGGTCAGAACTGTTTTTT.

The CDR3 bases are TGTGCCAGCAGCGTACAGGGTTATGAGCAGTTCTTC. It is translated as CASSVQGYEQFF. This chain joins TRBV7-2 and TRBJ2-1; maybe TRBD1 (6 bases). Germline values: CDR1 SGHTA, CDR2 FQGNSA. The CDR3 runs 12 residues. Trimming took off 5 bases at V and 8 bases at J, with 10 bases between the two ends.

This CDR3 is CASSPEGDYGYTF. In DNA, the CDR3 is TGTGCCAGCAGTCCCGAGGGGGACTATGGCTACACCTTC. V gene TRBV6-5 combines with J gene TRBJ1-2, with a possible D match to TRBD1 (6 bases). The V gene lost 5 bases and the J gene lost 3 bases, with 10 bases spanning the gap. There are 13 residues in the CDR3. Looked up from germline, CDR1 is MNHEY and CDR2 is SVGAGI.

This chain links TRBV28 with TRBJ2-6, with a tentative D call TRBD2 (7 bases). Germline V gives CDR1 MDHEN, CDR2 SYDVKM. The CDR3 has 15 residues. Between the trimmed V and J ends, which lost 6 bases and 2 bases, there was a span of 11 bases. In nucleotides, the CDR3 is TGTGCCAGCAGAGGGGAGGGGGCTGGGGCCAACGTCCTGACTTTC. This codes for CASRGEGAGANVLTF.